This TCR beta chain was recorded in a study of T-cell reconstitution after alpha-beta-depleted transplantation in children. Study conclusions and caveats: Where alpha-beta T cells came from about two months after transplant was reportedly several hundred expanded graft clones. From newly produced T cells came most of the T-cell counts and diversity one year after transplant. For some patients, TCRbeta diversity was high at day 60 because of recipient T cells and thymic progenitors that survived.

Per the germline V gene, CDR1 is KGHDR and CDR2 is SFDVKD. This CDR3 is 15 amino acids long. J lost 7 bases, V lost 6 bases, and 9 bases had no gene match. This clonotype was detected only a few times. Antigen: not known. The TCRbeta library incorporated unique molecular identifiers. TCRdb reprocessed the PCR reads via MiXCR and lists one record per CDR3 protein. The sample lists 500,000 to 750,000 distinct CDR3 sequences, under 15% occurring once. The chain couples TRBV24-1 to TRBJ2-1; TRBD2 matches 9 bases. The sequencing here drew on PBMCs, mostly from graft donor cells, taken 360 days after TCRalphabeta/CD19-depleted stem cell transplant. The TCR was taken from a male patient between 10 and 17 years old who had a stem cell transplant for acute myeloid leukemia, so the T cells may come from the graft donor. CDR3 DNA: TGTGCCACCAGTCCCCCCCGTAGCGGGAGAAATGAGCAGTTCTTC. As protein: CATSPPRSGRNEQFF.